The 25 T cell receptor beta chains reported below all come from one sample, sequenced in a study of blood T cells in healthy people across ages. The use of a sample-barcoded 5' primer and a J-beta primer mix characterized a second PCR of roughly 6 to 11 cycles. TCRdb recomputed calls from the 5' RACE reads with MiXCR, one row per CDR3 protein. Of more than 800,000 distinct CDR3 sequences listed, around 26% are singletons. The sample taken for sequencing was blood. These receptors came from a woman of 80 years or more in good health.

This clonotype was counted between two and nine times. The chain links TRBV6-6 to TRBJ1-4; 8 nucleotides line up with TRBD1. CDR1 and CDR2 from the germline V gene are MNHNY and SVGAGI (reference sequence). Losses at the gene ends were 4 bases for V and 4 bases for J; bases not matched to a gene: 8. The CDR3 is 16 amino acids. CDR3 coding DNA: TGTGCCAGCAGTTGGACAGGGCAAAGTGGTAATGAAAAACTGTTTTTT. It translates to CASSWTGQSGNEKLFF.

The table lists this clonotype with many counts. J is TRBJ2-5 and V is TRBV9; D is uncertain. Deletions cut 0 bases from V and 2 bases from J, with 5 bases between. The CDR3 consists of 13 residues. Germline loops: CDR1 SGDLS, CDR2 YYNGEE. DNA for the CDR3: TGTGCCAGCAGCGTAGAGACGCAAGAGACCCAGTACTTC. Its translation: CASSVETQETQYF.

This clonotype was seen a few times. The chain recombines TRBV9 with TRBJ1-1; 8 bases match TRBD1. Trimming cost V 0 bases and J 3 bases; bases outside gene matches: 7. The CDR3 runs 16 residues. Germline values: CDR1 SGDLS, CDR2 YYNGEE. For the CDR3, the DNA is TGTGCCAGCAGCGTAGGGGCAGGGGGCTGGGACACTGAAGCTTTCTTT. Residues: CASSVGAGGWDTEAFF.

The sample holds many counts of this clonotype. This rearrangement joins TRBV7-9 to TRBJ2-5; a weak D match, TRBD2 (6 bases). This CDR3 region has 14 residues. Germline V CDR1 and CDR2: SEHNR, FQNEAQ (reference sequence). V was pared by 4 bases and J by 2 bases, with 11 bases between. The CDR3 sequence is CASSSLAGQETQYF. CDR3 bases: TGTGCCAGCAGCTCCCTCGCGGGGCAAGAGACCCAGTACTTC.

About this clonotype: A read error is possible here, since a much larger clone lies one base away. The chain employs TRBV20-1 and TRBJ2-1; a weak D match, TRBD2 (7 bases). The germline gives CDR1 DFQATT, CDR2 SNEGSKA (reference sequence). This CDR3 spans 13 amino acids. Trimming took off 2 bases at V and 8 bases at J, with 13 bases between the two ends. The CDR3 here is CSARRGGTHEQFF. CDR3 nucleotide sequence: TGCAGTGCTAGAAGGGGGGGGACCCATGAGCAGTTCTTC.

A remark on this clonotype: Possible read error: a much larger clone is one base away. The CDR3 loop reads CDSSQGGSSNQPQHF. DNA for the CDR3: TGCGACAGCAGCCAAGGTGGAAGTAGCAATCAGCCCCAGCATTTT. This chain connects TRBV4-3 to TRBJ1-5; unclear D gene. There are 15 residues in the CDR3. From germline, CDR1 is LGHNA and CDR2 YSLEER.

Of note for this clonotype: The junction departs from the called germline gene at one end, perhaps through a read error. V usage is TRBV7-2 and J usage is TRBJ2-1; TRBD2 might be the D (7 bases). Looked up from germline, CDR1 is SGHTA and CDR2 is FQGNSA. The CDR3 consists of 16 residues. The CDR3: CASNLGGAGMYNEQFF. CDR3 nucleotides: TGTGCCAGCAACTTAGGGGGGGCGGGGATGTACAATGAGCAGTTCTTC. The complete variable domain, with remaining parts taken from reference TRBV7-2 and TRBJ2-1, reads GAGVSQSPSNKVTEKGKDVELRCDPISGHTALYWYRQSLGQGLEFLIYFQGNSAPDKSGLPSDRFSAERTGGSVSTLTIQRTQQEDSAVYLCASNLGGAGMYNEQFFGPGTRLTVL.

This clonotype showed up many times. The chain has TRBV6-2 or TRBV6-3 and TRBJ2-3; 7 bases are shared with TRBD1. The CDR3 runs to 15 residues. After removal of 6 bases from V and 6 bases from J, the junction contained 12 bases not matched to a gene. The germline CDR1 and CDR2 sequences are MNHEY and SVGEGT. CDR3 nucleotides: TGTGCCAGCAGCATCAGGGGGTCCCATGAGGATACGCAGTATTTT. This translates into CASSIRGSHEDTQYF.

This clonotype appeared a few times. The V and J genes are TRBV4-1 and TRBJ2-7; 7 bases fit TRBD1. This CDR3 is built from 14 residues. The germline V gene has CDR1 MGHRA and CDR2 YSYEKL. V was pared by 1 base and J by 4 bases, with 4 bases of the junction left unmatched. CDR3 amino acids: CASSQGYRGYEQYF. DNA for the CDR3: TGCGCCAGCAGCCAAGGTTACAGGGGTTACGAGCAGTACTTC.

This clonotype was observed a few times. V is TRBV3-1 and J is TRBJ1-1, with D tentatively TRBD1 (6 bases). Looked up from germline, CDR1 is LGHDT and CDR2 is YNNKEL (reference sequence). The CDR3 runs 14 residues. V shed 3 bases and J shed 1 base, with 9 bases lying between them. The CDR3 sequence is CASSHRGGNTEAFF. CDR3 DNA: TGTGCCAGCAGCCACAGGGGTGGGAACACTGAAGCTTTCTTT.

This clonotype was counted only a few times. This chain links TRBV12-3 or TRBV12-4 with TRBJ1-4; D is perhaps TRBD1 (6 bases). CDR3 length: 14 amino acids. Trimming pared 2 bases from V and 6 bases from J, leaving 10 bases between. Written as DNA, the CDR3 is TGTGCCAGCAGTTTAAACAGGGTAGATGAAAAACTGTTTTTT. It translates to CASSLNRVDEKLFF.

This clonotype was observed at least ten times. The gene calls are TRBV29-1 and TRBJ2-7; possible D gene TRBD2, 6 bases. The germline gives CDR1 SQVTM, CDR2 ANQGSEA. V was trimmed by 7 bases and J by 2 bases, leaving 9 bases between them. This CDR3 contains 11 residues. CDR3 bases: TGCAGCGCGGGGGTAGCCTACGAGCAGTACTTC. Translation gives CSAGVAYEQYF.

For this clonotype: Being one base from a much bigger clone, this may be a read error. CDR3 loop: CASSRGQLSYEQYF. As DNA, the CDR3 is TGTGCCAGCAGCCGGGGGCAACTATCCTACGAGCAGTACTTC. V usage is TRBV6-6 and J usage is TRBJ2-7, with D possibly called TRBD1 or TRBD2 (6 bases each). Per germline, CDR1 MNHNY and CDR2 SVGAGI (reference sequence). Trimming left V 6 bases short and J 1 base short, with 13 bases between. CDR3 size: 14 residues.

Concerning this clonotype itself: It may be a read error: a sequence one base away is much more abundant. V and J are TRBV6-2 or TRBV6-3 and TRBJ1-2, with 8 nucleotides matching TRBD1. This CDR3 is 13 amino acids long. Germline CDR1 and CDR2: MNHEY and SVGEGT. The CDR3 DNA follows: TGTACCAGCAATACAGGGGGAAAGGATGGCTACACCTTC. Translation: CTSNTGGKDGYTF.

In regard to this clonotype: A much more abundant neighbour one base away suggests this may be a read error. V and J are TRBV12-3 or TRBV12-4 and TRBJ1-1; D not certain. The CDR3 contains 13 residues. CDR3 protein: CASSLRTNTEVFF. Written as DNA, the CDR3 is TGTGCCAGCAGCTTAAGAACGAACACTGAAGTTTTCTTT.

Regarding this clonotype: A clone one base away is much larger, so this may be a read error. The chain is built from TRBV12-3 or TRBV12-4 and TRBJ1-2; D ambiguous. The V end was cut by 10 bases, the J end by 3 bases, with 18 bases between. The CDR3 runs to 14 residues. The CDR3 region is CANSLGRGYYGYTF. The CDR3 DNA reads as TGTGCCAACAGCCTAGGGAGAGGATACTATGGCTACACCTTC.

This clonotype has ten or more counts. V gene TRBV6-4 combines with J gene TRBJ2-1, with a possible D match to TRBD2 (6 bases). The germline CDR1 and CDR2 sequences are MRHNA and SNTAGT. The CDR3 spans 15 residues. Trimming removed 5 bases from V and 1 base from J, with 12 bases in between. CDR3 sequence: CASSPTSTSYNEQFF. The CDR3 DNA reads TGTGCCAGCAGTCCGACTAGTACATCCTACAATGAGCAGTTCTTC.

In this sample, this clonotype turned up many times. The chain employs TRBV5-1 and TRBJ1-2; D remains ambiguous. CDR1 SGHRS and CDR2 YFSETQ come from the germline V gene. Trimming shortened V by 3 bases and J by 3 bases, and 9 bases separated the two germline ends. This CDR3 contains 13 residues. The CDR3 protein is CASSSDMDYGYTF. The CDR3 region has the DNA TGCGCCAGCAGCTCCGACATGGACTATGGCTACACCTTC.

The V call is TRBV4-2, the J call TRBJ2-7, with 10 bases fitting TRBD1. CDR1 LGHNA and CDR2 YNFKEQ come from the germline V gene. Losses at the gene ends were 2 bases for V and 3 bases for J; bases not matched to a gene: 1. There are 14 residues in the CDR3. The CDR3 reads CASSQRDRGYEQYF. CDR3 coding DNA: TGTGCCAGCAGCCAACGGGACAGGGGCTACGAGCAGTACTTC.

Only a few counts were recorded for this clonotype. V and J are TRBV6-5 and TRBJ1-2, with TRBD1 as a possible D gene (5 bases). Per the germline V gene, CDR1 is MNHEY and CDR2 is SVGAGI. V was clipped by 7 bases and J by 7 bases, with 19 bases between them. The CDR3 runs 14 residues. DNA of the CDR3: TGTGCCAGCAAAGGGGCTGGGGCGCGCGGTGGCTACACCTTC. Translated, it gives CASKGAGARGGYTF.

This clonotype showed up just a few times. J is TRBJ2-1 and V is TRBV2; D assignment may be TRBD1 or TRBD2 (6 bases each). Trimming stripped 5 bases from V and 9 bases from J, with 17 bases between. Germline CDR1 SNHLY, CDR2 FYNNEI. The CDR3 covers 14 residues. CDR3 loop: CASSHTEGEVEQFF. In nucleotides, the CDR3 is TGTGCCAGCAGTCACACCGAGGGGGAGGTTGAGCAGTTCTTC.

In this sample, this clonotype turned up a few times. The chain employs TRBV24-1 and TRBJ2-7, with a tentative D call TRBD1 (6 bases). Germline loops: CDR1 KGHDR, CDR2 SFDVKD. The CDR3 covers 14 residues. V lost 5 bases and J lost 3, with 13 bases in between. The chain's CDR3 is CATSGAGADYEQYF. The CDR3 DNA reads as TGTGCCACCAGTGGCGCAGGGGCCGACTACGAGCAGTACTTC.

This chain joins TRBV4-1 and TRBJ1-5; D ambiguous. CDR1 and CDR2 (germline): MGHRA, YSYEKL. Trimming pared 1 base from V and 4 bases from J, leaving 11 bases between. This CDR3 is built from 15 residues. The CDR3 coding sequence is TGCGCCAGCAGCCAAGTAATAGGAGTTAATCAGCCCCAGCATTTT. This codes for CASSQVIGVNQPQHF.

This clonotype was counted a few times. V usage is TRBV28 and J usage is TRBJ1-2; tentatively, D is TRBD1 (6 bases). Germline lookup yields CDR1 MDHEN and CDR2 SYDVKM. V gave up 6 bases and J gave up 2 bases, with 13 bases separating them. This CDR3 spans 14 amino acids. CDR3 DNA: TGTGCCAGCAGATCTGGGGGCGGAAACTATGGCTACACCTTC. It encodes CASRSGGGNYGYTF.

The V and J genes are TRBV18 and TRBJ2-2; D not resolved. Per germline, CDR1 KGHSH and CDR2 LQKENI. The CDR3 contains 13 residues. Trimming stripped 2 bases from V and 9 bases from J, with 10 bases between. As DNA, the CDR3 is TGTGCCAGCTCACCAGAACCTCTGAGGGAGCTGTTTTTT. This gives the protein CASSPEPLRELFF.